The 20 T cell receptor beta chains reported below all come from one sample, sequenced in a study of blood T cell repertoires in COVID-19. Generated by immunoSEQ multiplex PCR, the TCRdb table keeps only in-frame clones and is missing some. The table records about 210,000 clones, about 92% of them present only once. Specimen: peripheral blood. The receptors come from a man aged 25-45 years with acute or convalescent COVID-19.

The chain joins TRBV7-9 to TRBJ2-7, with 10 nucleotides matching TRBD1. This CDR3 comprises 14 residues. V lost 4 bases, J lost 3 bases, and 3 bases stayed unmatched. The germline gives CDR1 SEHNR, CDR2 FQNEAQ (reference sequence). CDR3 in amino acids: CASSSGQGLYEQYF. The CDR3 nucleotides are TGTGCCAGCAGCTCGGGACAGGGGCTCTACGAGCAGTACTTC.

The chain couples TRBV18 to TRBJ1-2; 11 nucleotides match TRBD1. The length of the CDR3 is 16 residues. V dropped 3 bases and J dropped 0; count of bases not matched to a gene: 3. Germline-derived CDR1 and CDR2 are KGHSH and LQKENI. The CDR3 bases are TGTGCCAGCTCACCGGACAGGGGGCTTGCTAACTATGGCTACACCTTC. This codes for CASSPDRGLANYGYTF.

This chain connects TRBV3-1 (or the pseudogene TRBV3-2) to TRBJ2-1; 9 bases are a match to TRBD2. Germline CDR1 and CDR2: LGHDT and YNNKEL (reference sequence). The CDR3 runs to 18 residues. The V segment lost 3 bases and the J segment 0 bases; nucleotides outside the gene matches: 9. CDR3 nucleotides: TGTGCCAGCAGCCAGTGGGCTAGCGGGGAAAACTCCTACAATGAGCAGTTCTTC. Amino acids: CASSQWASGENSYNEQFF.

Written as DNA, the CDR3 is TGTGCCAGCAGCTTGGTGGGAGTACACTCCTACGAGCAGTACTTC. It translates to CASSLVGVHSYEQYF. The V and J genes are TRBV11-1 and TRBJ2-7, with D possibly matching TRBD2 (5 bases). CDR3 length: 15 amino acids. Trimming pared 3 bases from V and 0 bases from J, leaving 12 bases between. CDR1 and CDR2 (germline): SGHAT, FQDESV (reference sequence).

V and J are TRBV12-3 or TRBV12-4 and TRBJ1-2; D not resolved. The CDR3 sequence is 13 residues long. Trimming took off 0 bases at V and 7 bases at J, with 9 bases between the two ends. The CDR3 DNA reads TGTGCCAGCAGTTTAGCAGAGGGTGGTGGCTACACCTTC. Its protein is CASSLAEGGGYTF.

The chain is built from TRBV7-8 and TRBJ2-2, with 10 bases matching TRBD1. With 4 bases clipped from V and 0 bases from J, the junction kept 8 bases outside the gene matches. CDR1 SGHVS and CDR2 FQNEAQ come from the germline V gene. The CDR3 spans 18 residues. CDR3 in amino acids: CASSSRDRGPANTGELFF. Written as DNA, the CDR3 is TGTGCCAGCAGCTCCCGGGACAGGGGCCCCGCGAACACCGGGGAGCTGTTTTTT.

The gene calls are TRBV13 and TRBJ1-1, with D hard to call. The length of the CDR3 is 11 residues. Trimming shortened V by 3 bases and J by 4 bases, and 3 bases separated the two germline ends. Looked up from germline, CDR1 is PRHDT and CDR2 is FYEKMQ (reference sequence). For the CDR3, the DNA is TGTGCCAGCAGCTTTATCACTGAAGCTTTCTTT. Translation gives CASSFITEAFF.

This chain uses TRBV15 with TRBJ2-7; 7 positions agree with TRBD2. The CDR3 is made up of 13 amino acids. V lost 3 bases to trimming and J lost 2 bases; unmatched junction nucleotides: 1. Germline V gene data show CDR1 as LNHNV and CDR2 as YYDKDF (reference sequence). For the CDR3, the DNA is TGTGCCACCAGCAGCGGGACTACCTACGAGCAGTACTTC. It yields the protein CATSSGTTYEQYF.

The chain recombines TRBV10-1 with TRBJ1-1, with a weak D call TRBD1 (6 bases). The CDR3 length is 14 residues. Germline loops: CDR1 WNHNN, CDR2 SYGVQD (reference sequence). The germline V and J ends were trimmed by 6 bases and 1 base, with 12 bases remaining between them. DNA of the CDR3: TGCGCCAGCAGCTTGGACAGCCGGAACACTGAAGCTTTCTTT. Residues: CASSLDSRNTEAFF.

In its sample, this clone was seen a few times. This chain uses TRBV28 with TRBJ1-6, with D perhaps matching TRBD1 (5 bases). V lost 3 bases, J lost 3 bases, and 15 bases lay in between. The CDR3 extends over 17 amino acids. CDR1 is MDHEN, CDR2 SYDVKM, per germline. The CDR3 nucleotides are TGTGCCAGCAGTTTTGAGGTGCGGGGCAGCTATAATTCACCCCTCCACTTT. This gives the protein CASSFEVRGSYNSPLHF. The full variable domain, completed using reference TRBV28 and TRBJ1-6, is DVKVTQSSRYLVKRTGEKVFLECVQDMDHENMFWYRQDPGLGLRLIYFSYDVKMKEKGDIPEGYSVSREKKERFSLILESASTNQTSMYLCASSFEVRGSYNSPLHFGNGTRLTVT.

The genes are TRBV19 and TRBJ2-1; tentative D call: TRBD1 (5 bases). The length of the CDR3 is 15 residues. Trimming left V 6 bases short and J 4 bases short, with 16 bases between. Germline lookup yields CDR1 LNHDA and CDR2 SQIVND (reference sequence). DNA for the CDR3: TGTGCCAGTAGACCAGAGGCGACAGCTTACAATGAGCAGTTCTTC. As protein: CASRPEATAYNEQFF.

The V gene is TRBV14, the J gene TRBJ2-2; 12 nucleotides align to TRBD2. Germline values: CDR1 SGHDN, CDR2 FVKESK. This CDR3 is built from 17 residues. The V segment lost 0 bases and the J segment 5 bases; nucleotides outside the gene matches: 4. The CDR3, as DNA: TGTGCCAGCAGCCAAGAGCTAGCGGGAGGGCCGACCGGGGAGCTGTTTTTT. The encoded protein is CASSQELAGGPTGELFF.

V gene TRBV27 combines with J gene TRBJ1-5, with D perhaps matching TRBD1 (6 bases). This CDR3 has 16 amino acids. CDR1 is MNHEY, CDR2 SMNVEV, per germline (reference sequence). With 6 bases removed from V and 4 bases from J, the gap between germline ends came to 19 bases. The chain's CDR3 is CASRSPSQGPNQPQHF. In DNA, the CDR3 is TGTGCCAGCAGATCCCCCTCACAGGGTCCTAATCAGCCCCAGCATTTT.

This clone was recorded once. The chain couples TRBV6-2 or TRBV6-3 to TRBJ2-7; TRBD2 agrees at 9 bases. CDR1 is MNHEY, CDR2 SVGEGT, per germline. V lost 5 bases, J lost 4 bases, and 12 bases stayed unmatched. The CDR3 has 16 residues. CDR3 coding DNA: TGTGCCAGCAGTGCCAATAGCGGGAGCGCCGGATACGAGCAGTACTTC. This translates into CASSANSGSAGYEQYF.

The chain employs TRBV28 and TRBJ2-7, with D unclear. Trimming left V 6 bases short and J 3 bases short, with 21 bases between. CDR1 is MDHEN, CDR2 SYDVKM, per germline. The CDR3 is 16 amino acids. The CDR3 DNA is TGTGCCAGCAGGTATACTTGGAACAGTCTGAACTACGAGCAGTACTTC. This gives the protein CASRYTWNSLNYEQYF.

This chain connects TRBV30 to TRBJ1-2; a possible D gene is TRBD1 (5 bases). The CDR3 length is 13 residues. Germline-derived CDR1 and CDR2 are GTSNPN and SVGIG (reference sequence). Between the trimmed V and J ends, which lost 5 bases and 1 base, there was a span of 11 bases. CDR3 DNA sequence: TGTGCCTGGGGTCAGGGAGGTAACTATGGCTACACCTTC. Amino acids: CAWGQGGNYGYTF.

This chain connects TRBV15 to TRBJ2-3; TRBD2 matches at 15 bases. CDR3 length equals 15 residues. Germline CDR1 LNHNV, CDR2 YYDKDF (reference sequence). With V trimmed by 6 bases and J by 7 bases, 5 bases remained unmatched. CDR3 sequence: CATRSGTSGRYTQYF. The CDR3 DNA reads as TGTGCCACCAGAAGCGGGACTAGCGGGAGGTATACGCAGTATTTT.

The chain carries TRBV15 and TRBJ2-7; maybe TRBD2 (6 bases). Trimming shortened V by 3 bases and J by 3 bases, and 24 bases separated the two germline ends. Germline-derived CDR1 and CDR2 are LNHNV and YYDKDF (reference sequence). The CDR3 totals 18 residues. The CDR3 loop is CATSSSRVAGKRVYEQYF. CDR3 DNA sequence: TGTGCCACCAGCAGTAGCCGGGTCGCGGGGAAAAGGGTCTACGAGCAGTACTTC.

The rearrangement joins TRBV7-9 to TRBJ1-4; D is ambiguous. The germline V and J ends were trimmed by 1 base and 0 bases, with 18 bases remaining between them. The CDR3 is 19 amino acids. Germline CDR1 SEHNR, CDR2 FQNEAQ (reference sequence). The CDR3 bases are TGTGCCAGCAGCTTAGTAAGGTGGGTGGAGTTTGCAACTAATGAAAAACTGTTTTTT. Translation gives CASSLVRWVEFATNEKLFF. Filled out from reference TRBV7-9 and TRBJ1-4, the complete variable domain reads DTGVSQNPRHKITKRGQNVTFRCDPISEHNRLYWYRQTLGQGPEFLTYFQNEAQLEKSRLLSDRFSAERPKGSFSTLEIQRTEQGDSAMYLCASSLVRWVEFATNEKLFFGSGTQLSVL.

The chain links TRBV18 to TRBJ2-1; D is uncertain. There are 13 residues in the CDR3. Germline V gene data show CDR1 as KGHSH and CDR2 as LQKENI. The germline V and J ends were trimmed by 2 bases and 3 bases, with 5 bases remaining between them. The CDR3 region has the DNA TGTGCCAGCTCACCATTCAGCTACAATGAGCAGTTCTTC. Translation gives CASSPFSYNEQFF.